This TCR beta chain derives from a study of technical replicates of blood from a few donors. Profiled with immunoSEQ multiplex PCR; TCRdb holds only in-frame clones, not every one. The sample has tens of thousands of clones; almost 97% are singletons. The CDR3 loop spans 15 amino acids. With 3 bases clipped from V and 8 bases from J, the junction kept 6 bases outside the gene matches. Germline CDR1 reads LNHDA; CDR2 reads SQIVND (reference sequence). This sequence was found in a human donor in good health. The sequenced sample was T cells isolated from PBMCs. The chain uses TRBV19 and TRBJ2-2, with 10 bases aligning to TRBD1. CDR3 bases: TGTGCCAGTAGTATGGGGGGACAGGGGCTAGGGGAGCTGTTTTTT. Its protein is CASSMGGQGLGELFF.